This T cell receptor beta chain was identified in a study of T cells in Graves' hyperthyroidism and ophthalmopathy. RNA transcripts provided the source from which TCR beta CDR3 regions were amplified. The primer set for the first-round RT-PCR of the TCR CDR3 was HTBI. In TCRdb, the multiplex PCR reads were re-called with MiXCR into one record per CDR3 protein. In the table there are a few hundred thousand distinct CDR3 sequences, around 14% of which are singletons. J was trimmed by 6 bases and V by 4 bases; bases with no gene match: 19. From germline, CDR1 is SEHNR and CDR2 FQNEAQ (reference sequence). The CDR3 contains 18 residues.

The sequenced material came from blood. This sequence was found in a young woman with Graves' hyperthyroidism that later progressed to Graves' ophthalmopathy. This chain connects TRBV7-9 to TRBJ2-7, with 9 bases matching TRBD1. CDR3 in amino acids: CASSSRDRVLWVLCEQYF. The DNA of the CDR3 is TGTGCCAGCAGCTCCCGGGACAGGGTATTATGGGTACTTTGCGAGCAGTACTTC.